This TCR beta chain was sequenced in a study of cytomegalovirus exposure and HLA in healthy donors (dated 2017 in TCRdb). Concerning the study at large: In an earlier analysis of approximately 500 of the donors, 250 to 350 Gb of sequence data and 100 million or so unique TCR beta sequences from roughly 200 million T cells were reported. An early release covering 550 to 700 HLA-typed donors comprised about 300 gigabases of sequencing data and tens of millions of unique TCR sequences. Among 350 to 400 genotyped donors of the cohort, an average of about 240,000 unique TCR beta nucleotide sequences were sequenced per donor, roughly 20% of them non-productive. To decide whether each TCR beta V gene segment behaved as functional or pseudogenic, an earlier analysis of some 600 of the donors relied on high-throughput TCR beta sequencing. All discovery cohort repertoires had been generated on a single sequencing platform. The study used immunosequencing to profile the T cell repertoires of several hundred subjects and linked those repertoires to cytomegalovirus serostatus. The number of typed donors differed by locus: about 620-630 for A, B, C, DRB1 and DQB1; some 500 for DQA1; roughly 600 for DPA1; and around 490 for DPB1. The study aimed to test whether cataloging public T cell receptors could reveal signatures of past pathogen exposure. High-throughput TCR immunosequencing, statistical association of individual TCRs with disease status, and machine learning were combined to predict cytomegalovirus infection status. In a later genetic analysis, genome-wide SNP genotypes for about 55% of the 666 donors were used, and that subset was treated as a discovery cohort. Donor age, sex, ethnicity and CMV serostatus were collected together with the repertoire data. Of the approximately 400 genotyped donors, more than 75% were placed in the genetic ancestry cluster associated with self-reported Caucasian donors. Both class I and class II loci were covered by HLA typing, at four-digit resolution. Rather than using new phenotypic data, the later analysis identified candidate immune exposures from TCR beta sequences and from how often those sequences occurred across donors. Roughly five DR-DQ haplotypes were handled as single units for association and clustering because linkage in the cohort was strong. To study patterns of TCR occurrence, a later analysis re-analyzed previously published TCR beta repertoires from more than 550 donors and added high-resolution HLA genotyping. A separate validation cohort of approximately 130 different subjects was used in addition to the roughly 670-subject first cohort.

Measured from the cysteine to the phenylalanine, the CDR3 is 14 residues long. Only CDR3 DNA remains: 42 bases, in frame from the first base. At the junction V is shortened by 4 bases and J by 3 bases; bases outside the gene matches: 5. Based on the germline V gene (reference sequence), the CDR1 and CDR2 sequences are GTSNPN and SVGIG. Libraries were made using the immunoSEQ multiplex PCR assay. A mixture of 60 forward primers for TCR Vbeta segments and 13 reverse primers for TCR Jbeta segments was used in the multiplex PCR. Amplification of the CDR3 region of rearranged TCR beta genes was performed with a multiplex PCR assay on genomic DNA. The amplified TCR beta libraries were sequenced on the Illumina HiSeq System as 87-base-pair reads. The published analysis was carried out like this. Across the roughly 670 repertoires, a later analysis counted around 80 million unique TCR beta chains, approximately 12 million of which were shared by at least two donors. To remove PCR and sequencing errors, raw reads were error-corrected and collapsed into unique sequences using a nearest-neighbor algorithm that merged closely related sequences. Alignment of CDR3 sequences to IMGT reference sequences was used to assign V, D and J gene segments. For a sequence to be retained, a match of at least six nucleotides was required to both a V gene segment and a J gene segment. A rearrangement was called productive if the CDR3 had no stop codons and remained in frame with V and J, and every other rearrangement was called non-productive. Following IMGT convention, CDR3 was defined as the stretch from the second conserved V-encoded cysteine to the conserved J-encoded phenylalanine. The earlier analysis of about 500 of the donors excluded sequences that lacked an unambiguous match to a single V gene segment. An earlier analysis of 450 to 650 of the donors called V segments functional above 56.7% productive rearrangements and segregating when the between-donor standard deviation exceeded 5%. A statistical classification framework was developed to diagnose cytomegalovirus status using the catalog of TCR beta chain sequences. A later analysis assigned V and J genes by comparing TCR nucleotide sequences with IMGT/GENE-DB human TR gene sequences. A later analysis assigned CDR3 sequences and most-parsimonious VDJ recombination scenarios with the TCRdist pipeline. In a later analysis, every TCR beta chain was defined by the combination of its CDR3 amino acid sequence and its V-gene family, and reads without a unique V-gene family were dropped. In a later analysis, 450 to 600 highly shared, low-generation-probability nucleotide sequences were removed to address suspected cross-contamination and a sequencing artifact. For each public chain, a later analysis derived a clonal expansion index from normalized ranks of inferred template counts within each repertoire. Generation probabilities in a later analysis came from a VDJ recombination model fitted to out-of-frame rearrangements, and those results were checked against IGoR. A later analysis scored TCR-TCR, TCR-HLA and TCR-CMV co-occurrence with hypergeometric tests, applying a repertoire-size bias correction to TCR pairs. In a later analysis, false discovery rates were estimated by permuting HLA or CMV assignments 20 times. In a later analysis, co-occurring TCRs were grouped with DBSCAN, and TCRdist sequence similarity was added when clustering was performed within HLA-allele-positive subsets. For co-occurrence clustering, repertoires with fewer than 30,000 or more than 120,000 public chains were excluded, along with about five repertoires with anomalous nucleotide sharing. Drawn from immuneACCESS, this table holds only the in-frame rearrangements with V and J called that TCRdb kept. Clones are partly lost; checked studies trace under half to an unresolved V gene and leave the rest unexplained. That table is the source of V, J and clone size, and D and trimming were worked out from the DNA. This sample holds about 230,000 clones; 75% to 85% were observed only once. The leading ten clones occupy around 2.9% of the sample.

Here is what the overall study found, with its caveats: Specific HLA alleles were associated with some 15,000 TCR beta sequences at a false discovery rate of 0.05 in a later analysis. This cohort had only TCR beta chains sequenced, and the lack of alpha or paired-chain data limited which features could be detected. Linkage disequilibrium might explain the correlated functional status among segregating V segments, but an unknown experimental factor could not be excluded. The authors suggested that the approach could potentially be generalized to other disease states and immunological phenotypes. The only immune exposure information available for the cohort was CMV serostatus. A later analysis found that HLA-associated TCR beta chains were more clonally expanded and had lower generation probabilities than equally common non-associated chains. The study listed approximately 150 TCR beta chains as associated with cytomegalovirus. Sequencing depth was assumed to be roughly uniform across donors in the presence/absence analyses, though that assumption may not hold. Because counts were too low, around 17 rarely observed V segments, including chromosome 9 orphons, were left out of the earlier analysis of several hundred of the donors. HLA typing was unavailable for some donors at each locus, so association tests used only the typed subset. According to a later analysis, TCR association rates differed among HLA loci, with DRB1 alleles showing the most associated TCRs and HLA-C alleles showing the fewest. In an earlier analysis of about 600 of the donors, most TCR beta V segments appeared in productive rearrangements about 87% or about 30% of the time, broadly matching IMGT annotations. A group of highly shared sequence variants was considered likely to be a technical artifact of the sequencing pipeline. In vitro tests confirmed that three of the cytomegalovirus-associated TCR beta chains recognize cytomegalovirus antigens. Cytomegalovirus status was reported to be diagnosed by the classifier with high specificity and sensitivity in both the original and validation cohorts. Assigning TCR associations to individual alleles was difficult when HLA alleles, especially DR and DQ, strongly co-occurred. A later genetic analysis reported fewer N-insertions in productive TCRs among donors in an Asian-associated ancestry cluster than the roughly 700-donor mean. A further reported finding was that TCR beta sequences accurately predicted the HLA-A and HLA-B alleles for most subjects in the first cohort. While some public TCRs were present in many individuals, most TCR sequences turned up only very rarely across donors. Some IMGT-functional V segments, including TRBV6-2 and TRBV6-3, could not be distinguished by the 87-base-pair reads and were therefore excluded. In a later analysis, several top co-occurrence clusters were reported to appear linked to parvovirus B19, influenza, CMV and Epstein-Barr virus. A later analysis found that most CMV-associated TCR beta chains appeared HLA-restricted, with HLA associations seemingly driven largely by CMV exposure. In a later genetic analysis, a missense DCLRE1C variant was associated with V-gene and J-gene trimming of TCR beta chains, and the association was replicated in an independent cohort.

The cohort was made up of hundreds of healthy bone marrow donors. Cohort members were all nominally healthy when sampled, although unrecorded immune exposures were likely present. The donor was CMV seropositive and belonged to the group of 250 to 350 seropositive cohort members. A peripheral blood sample was collected from each donor, and TCR beta sequencing was performed on peripheral blood mononuclear cells. Genomic DNA was extracted from the blood cell samples with the Qiagen DNeasy Blood Extraction Kit. About this clone itself: Its target antigen remains unknown. Base-call qualities are not available, and no considerably larger clone is one nucleotide away.

The chain couples TRBV30 to TRBJ2-7; a stretch of 11 junction bases matches TRBD1. The sequence was collected from a woman aged 55-70 years in good health and CMV-seropositive. The sample consisted of PBMCs. The nucleotide sequence reads as follows: TGTGCCTGGACAAGGACAGGGGGCGGCTACGAGCAGTACTTC. This sequence encodes CAWTRTGGGYEQYF.